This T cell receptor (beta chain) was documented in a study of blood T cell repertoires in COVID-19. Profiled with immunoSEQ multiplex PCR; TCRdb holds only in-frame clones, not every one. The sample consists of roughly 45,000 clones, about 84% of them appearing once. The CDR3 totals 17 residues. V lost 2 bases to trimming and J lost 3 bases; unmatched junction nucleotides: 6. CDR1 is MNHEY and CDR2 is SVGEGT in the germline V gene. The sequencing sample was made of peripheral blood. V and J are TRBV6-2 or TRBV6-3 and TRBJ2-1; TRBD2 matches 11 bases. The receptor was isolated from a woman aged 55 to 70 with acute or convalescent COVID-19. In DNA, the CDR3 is TGTGCCAGCAGTTACGAACCGGGACTAGCGGTCTACAATGAGCAGTTCTTC. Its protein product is CASSYEPGLAVYNEQFF.